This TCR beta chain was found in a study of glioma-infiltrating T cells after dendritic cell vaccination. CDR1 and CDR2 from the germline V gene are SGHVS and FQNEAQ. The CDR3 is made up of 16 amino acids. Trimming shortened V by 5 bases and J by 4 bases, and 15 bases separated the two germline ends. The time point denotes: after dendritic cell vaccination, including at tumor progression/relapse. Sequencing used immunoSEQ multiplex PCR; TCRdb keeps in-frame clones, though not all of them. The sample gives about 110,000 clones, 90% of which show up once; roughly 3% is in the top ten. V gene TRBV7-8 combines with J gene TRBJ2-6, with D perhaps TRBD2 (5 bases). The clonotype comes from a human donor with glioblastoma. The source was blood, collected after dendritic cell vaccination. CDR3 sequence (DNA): TGTGCCAGCAGCGAAAAGGGAAGAGGGGGGGCCAACGTCCTGACTTTC. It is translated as CASSEKGRGGANVLTF. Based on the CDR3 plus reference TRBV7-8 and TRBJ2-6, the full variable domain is GAGVSQSPRYKVAKRGQDVALRCDPISGHVSLFWYQQALGQGPEFLTYFQNEAQLDKSGLPSDRFFAERPEGSVSTLKIQRTQQEDSAVYLCASSEKGRGGANVLTFGAGSRLTVL.